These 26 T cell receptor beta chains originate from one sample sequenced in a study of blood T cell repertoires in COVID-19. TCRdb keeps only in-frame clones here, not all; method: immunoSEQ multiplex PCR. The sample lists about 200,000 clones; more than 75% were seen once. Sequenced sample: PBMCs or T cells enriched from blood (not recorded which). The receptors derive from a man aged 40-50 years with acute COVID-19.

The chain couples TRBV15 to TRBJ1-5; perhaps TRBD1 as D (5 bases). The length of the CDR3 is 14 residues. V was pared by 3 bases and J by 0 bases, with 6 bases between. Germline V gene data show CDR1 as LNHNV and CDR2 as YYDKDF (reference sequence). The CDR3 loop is CATSSRDSNQPQHF. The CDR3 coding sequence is TGTGCCACCAGCAGCAGGGATAGCAATCAGCCCCAGCATTTT.

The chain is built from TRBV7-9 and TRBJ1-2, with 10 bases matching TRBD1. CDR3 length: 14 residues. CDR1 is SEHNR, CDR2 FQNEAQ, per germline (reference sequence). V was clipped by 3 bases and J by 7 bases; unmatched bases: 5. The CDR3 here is CASSFGTGDSGYTF. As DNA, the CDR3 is TGTGCCAGCAGCTTCGGGACAGGGGATAGTGGCTACACCTTC.

CDR3 sequence: CASSPGGQGNGIGQPQHF. Here the CDR3 DNA reads TGTGCCAGCAGCCCCGGTGGCCAGGGGAATGGTATTGGACAGCCCCAGCATTTT. The V call is TRBV7-8, the J call TRBJ1-5; a weak D match, TRBD1 (6 bases). CDR1 SGHVS and CDR2 FQNEAQ come from the germline V gene. With 5 bases removed from V and 7 bases from J, the gap between germline ends came to 27 bases. This CDR3 is 18 amino acids long.

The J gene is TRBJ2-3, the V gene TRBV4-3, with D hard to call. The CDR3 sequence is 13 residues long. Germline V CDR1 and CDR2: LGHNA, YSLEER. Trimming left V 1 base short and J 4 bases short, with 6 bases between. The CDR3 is CASSQAEADTQYF. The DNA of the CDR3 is TGCGCCAGCAGCCAAGCAGAGGCAGATACGCAGTATTTT.

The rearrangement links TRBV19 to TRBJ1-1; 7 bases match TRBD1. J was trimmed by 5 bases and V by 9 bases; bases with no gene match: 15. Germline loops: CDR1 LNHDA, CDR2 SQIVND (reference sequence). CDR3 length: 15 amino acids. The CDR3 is CASSVGGGGKTEAFF. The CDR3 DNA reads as TGTGCCAGCTCGGTTGGAGGGGGCGGGAAGACTGAAGCTTTCTTT.

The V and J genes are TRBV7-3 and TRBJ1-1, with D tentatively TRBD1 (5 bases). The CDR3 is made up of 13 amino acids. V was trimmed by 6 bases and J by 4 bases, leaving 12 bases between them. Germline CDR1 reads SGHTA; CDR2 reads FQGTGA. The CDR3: CASRPQGTTEAFF. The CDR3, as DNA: TGTGCCAGCAGACCCCAGGGAACCACTGAAGCTTTCTTT.

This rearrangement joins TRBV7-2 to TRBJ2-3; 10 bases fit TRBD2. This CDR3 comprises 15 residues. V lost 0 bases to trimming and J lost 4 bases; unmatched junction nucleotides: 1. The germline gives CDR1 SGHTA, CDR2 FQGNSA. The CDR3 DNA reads TGTGCCAGCAGCTTAGCGAGCGGGAGGGCAGATACGCAGTATTTT. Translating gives CASSLASGRADTQYF.

CDR3 sequence (DNA): TGTGCCAGCTTGGGGACAGGCTTAGGCTACACCTTC. Translation gives CASLGTGLGYTF. The chain employs TRBV11-2 and TRBJ1-2; 8 nucleotides match TRBD1. The CDR3 is 12 amino acids. Germline-derived CDR1 and CDR2 are SGHAT and FQNNGV. V trimming: 8 bases; J trimming: 8 bases; junction bases outside the gene matches: 7.

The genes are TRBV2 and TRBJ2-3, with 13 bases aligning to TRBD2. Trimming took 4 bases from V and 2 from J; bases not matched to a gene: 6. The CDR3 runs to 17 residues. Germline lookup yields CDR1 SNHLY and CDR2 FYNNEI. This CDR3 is CASSGGTSGTSTDTQYF. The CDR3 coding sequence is TGTGCCAGCAGTGGGGGGACTAGCGGGACCTCCACAGATACGCAGTATTTT.

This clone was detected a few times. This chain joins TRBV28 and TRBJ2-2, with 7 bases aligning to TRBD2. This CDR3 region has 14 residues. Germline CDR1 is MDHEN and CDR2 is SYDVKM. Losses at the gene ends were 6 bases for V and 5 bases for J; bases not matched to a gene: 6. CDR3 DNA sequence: TGTGCCAGCAGGTTCTTCGGGGGGACCGGGGAGCTGTTTTTT. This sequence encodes CASRFFGGTGELFF.

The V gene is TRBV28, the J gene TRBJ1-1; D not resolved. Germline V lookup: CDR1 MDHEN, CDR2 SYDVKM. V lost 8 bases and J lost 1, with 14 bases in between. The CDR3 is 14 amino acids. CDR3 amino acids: CASASGGQNTEAFF. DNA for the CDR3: TGTGCCAGCGCCTCAGGTGGGCAGAACACTGAAGCTTTCTTT.

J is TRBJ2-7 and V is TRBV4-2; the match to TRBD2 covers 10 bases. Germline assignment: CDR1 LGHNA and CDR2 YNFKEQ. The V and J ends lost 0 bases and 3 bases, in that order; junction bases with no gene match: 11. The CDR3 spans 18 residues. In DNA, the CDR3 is TGTGCCAGCAGCCAAGATGGTCTAGCGGGAGAAGGGGTCTACGAGCAGTACTTC. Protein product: CASSQDGLAGEGVYEQYF.

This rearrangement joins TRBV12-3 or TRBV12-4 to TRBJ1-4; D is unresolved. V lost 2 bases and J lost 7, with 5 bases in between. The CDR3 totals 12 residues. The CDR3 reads CASSLLSEKLFF. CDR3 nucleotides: TGTGCCAGCAGTTTACTGAGTGAAAAACTGTTTTTT.

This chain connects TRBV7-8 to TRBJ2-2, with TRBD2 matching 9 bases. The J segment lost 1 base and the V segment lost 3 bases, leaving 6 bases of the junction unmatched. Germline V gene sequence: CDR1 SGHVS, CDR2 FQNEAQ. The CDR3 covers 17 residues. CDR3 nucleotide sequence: TGTGCCAGCAGCTTCCTAGCGGGATCTTGGAACACCGGGGAGCTGTTTTTT. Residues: CASSFLAGSWNTGELFF.

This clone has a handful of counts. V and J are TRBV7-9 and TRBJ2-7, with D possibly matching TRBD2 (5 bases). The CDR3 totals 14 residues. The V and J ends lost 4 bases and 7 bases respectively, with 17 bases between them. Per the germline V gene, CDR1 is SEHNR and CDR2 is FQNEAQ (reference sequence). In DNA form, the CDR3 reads TGTGCCAGCAGCTCGGACCGCGGATGGAGGGAGCAGTACTTC. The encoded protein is CASSSDRGWREQYF.

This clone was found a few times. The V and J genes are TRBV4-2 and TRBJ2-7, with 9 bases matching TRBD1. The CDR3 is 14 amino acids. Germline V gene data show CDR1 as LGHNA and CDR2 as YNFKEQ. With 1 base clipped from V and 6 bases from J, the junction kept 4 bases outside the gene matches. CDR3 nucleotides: TGTGCCAGCAGCCAAGGGACAGGGGCGACCGAGCAGTACTTC. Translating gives CASSQGTGATEQYF.

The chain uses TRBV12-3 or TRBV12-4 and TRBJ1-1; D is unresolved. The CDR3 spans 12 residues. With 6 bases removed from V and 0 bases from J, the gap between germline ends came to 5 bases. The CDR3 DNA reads TGTGCCAGCAGCGTCCTGAACACTGAAGCTTTCTTT. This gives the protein CASSVLNTEAFF.

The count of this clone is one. CDR3 sequence: CASSILAGEDTQYF. Written as DNA, the CDR3 is TGTGCCAGCAGCATACTAGCGGGAGAGGATACGCAGTATTTT. This sequence joins TRBV9 and TRBJ2-3; 11 bases fit TRBD2. V dropped 4 bases and J dropped 6; count of bases not matched to a gene: 4. The CDR3 has 14 amino acids. Germline CDR1 SGDLS, CDR2 YYNGEE.

The chain's CDR3 is CASQASDLFYGTQYF. The CDR3 nucleotides read TGTGCCAGCCAAGCCTCCGACTTGTTCTATGGGACCCAGTACTTC. This sequence joins TRBV6-6 and TRBJ2-5; D gene unclear. Germline V gene data show CDR1 as MNHNY and CDR2 as SVGAGI (reference sequence). This CDR3 contains 15 residues. The V gene lost 8 bases and the J gene lost 7 bases, with 23 bases spanning the gap.

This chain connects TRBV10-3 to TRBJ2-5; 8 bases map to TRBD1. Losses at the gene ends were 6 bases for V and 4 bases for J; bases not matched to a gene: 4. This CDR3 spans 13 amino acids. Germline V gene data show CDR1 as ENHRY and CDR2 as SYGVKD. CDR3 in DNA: TGTGCCATCAGCGGACAGGGAAGAGAGACCCAGTACTTC. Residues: CAISGQGRETQYF.

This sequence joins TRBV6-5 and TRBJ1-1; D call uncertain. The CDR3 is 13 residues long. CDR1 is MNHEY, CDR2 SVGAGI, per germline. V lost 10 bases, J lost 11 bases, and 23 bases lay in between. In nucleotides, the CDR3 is TGTGCCACCGCAGTTACGGAGAGTGGTGTTGCTTTCTTT. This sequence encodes CATAVTESGVAFF.

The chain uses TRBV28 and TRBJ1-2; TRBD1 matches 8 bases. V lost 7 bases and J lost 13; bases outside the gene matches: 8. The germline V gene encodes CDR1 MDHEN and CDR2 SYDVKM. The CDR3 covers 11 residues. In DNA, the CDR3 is TGTGCCAGCAACGGACACAGGGGGAGCACCTTC. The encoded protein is CASNGHRGSTF.

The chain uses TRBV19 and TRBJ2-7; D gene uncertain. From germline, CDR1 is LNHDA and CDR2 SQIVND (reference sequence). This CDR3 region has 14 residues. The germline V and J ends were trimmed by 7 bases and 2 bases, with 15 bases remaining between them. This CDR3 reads CASIPLTGTYEQYF. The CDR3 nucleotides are TGTGCCAGTATCCCCTTGACGGGTACCTACGAGCAGTACTTC.

CDR3 loop: CASSVEGANTEAFF. In DNA form, the CDR3 reads TGTGCCAGCAGCGTAGAAGGGGCCAACACTGAAGCTTTCTTT. The chain links TRBV9 to TRBJ1-1, with D perhaps matching TRBD1 (5 bases). CDR3 length: 14 residues. V lost 0 bases, J lost 2 bases, and 8 bases lay in between. Germline values: CDR1 SGDLS, CDR2 YYNGEE. The full variable domain, with the rest looked up from reference TRBV9 and TRBJ1-1, is DSGVTQTPKHLITATGQRVTLRCSPRSGDLSVYWYQQSLDQGLQFLIQYYNGEERAKGNILERFSAQQFPDLHSELNLSSLELGDSALYFCASSVEGANTEAFFGQGTRLTVV.

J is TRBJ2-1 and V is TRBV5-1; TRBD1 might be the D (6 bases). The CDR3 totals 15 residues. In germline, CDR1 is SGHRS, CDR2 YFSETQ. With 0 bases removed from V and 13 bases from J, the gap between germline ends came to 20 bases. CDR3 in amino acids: CASSLVGTGKSGQFF. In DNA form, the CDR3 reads TGCGCCAGCAGCTTGGTAGGAACAGGGAAATCGGGTCAGTTCTTC.

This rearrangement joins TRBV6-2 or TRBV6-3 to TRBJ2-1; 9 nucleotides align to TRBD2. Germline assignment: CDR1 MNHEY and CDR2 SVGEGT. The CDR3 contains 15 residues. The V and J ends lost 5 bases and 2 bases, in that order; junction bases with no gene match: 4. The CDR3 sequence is CASSRLAVTYNEQFF. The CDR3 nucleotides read TGTGCCAGCAGTAGACTAGCGGTAACCTACAATGAGCAGTTCTTC.